This is a list of T cell receptor beta chains from one sample in a study of blood T cell repertoires in COVID-19. Using immunoSEQ multiplex PCR, the repertoire was profiled, and TCRdb retains in-frame clones only, with some absent. The sample carries 80,000 to 100,000 clones, roughly 90% recorded once. The sample comprised peripheral blood. The receptors derive from a human donor with active COVID-19. The donor label of this sample is uncertain. Both conserved end residues are part of each CDR3. A D gene is named only where the DNA matches it firmly. Expanded clones get a size class; other rows say once, few or many, or leave the size out.

clone size,D gene,V gene,J gene,CDR3 protein,CDR3 DNA
NA,NA,TRBV6-4,TRBJ1-5,CASRSGTWDNYSNQPQHF,TGTGCCAGCAGATCCGGTACTTGGGACAACTATAGCAATCAGCCCCAGCATTTT
once,NA,TRBV18,TRBJ1-4,CASSGNNSPTNEKLFF,TGTGCCAGCTCAGGAAACAACAGCCCAACTAATGAAAAACTGTTTTTT
once,TRBD1,TRBV19,TRBJ1-5,CASSDQGGQPQHF,TGTGCCAGTAGTGACCAGGGGGGTCAGCCCCAGCATTTT
NA,TRBD1,TRBV11-2,TRBJ1-5,CASSLGWGQMENQPQHF,TGTGCCAGCAGCTTAGGGTGGGGACAGATGGAAAATCAGCCCCAGCATTTT
NA,TRBD1,TRBV7-2,TRBJ1-2,CASSPQQGGYGYTF,TGTGCCAGCAGCCCGCAGCAGGGGGGCTATGGCTACACCTTC
NA,NA,TRBV24-1,TRBJ2-7,CATSDALAGSFHEQYF,TGTGCCACCAGTGACGCACTGGCGGGGTCTTTCCACGAGCAGTACTTC
NA,TRBD1,TRBV6-2/TRBV6-3,TRBJ2-1,CASSKEVGTGNNEQFF,TGTGCCAGCAGTAAAGAGGTTGGGACAGGGAACAATGAGCAGTTCTTC
NA,NA,TRBV11-2,TRBJ1-1,CASSVTENTEAFF,TGTGCCAGCAGCGTTACAGAGAACACTGAAGCTTTCTTT
NA,TRBD2,TRBV5-4,TRBJ2-3,CASNTGRGGTDTQYF,TGTGCCAGCAACACGGGGAGGGGCGGCACAGATACGCAGTATTTT
few,TRBD2,TRBV7-2,TRBJ2-2,CASSLYTGGPPGELFF,TGTGCCAGCAGCTTATATACGGGGGGGCCCCCCGGGGAGCTGTTTTTT
NA,TRBD1,TRBV5-4,TRBJ1-2,CASSLIGPGQGHGYTF,TGTGCCAGCAGCTTAATTGGCCCGGGACAGGGGCATGGCTACACCTTC
once,NA,TRBV15,TRBJ1-2,CATSRDIGDYGYTF,TGTGCCACCAGCAGAGATATCGGAGACTATGGCTACACCTTC
NA,TRBD1,TRBV7-2,TRBJ2-5,CASSPWDSHQETQYF,TGTGCCAGCAGCCCCTGGGACAGCCACCAAGAGACCCAGTACTTC
NA,NA,TRBV7-9,TRBJ2-6,CASSLTGSSVYVLTF,TGTGCCAGCAGCTTGACAGGCTCTTCGGTCTACGTCCTGACTTTC
few,NA,TRBV2,TRBJ1-1,CASSLQGSGTEAFF,TGTGCCAGCAGTTTACAGGGATCGGGCACTGAAGCTTTCTTT
NA,TRBD1,TRBV12-3/TRBV12-4,TRBJ2-7,CASPTGVRYEQYF,TGTGCCAGCCCTACAGGGGTGAGGTACGAGCAGTACTTC
NA,NA,TRBV27,TRBJ2-4,CATRTPLIQYF,TGTGCCACCCGGACTCCCCTGATTCAGTACTTC
NA,TRBD1,TRBV19,TRBJ1-2,CASRSDRGHYGYTF,TGTGCCAGTAGGTCGGACAGGGGGCACTATGGCTACACCTTC
NA,NA,TRBV19,TRBJ2-6,CASTLGVAGANVLTF,TGTGCCAGTACCTTAGGGGTAGCTGGGGCCAACGTCCTGACTTTC
NA,NA,TRBV21-1,TRBJ1-3,CASSKVSGNSGNTIYF,TGTGCCAGCAGCAAAGTGTCCGGGAACTCTGGAAACACCATATATTTT
NA,TRBD1,TRBV11-3,TRBJ2-2,CASSLGQGNTGELFF,TGTGCCAGCAGCTTGGGACAGGGGAACACCGGGGAGCTGTTTTTT
NA,NA,TRBV5-1,TRBJ1-1,CASSLTGSGDTEAFF,TGCGCCAGCAGCTTGACCGGTTCGGGGGACACTGAAGCTTTCTTT
NA,NA,TRBV28,TRBJ1-5,CASSRRAVGGRQPQHF,TGTGCCAGCAGTCGCCGGGCCGTAGGGGGTAGGCAGCCCCAGCATTTT
NA,TRBD2,TRBV5-5,TRBJ2-1,CASSPERGSSYNEQFF,TGTGCCAGCAGCCCAGAGCGGGGGAGCTCCTACAATGAGCAGTTCTTC
NA,NA,TRBV4-3,TRBJ1-1,CASSQDRGGPMNTEAFF,TGCGCCAGCAGCCAAGACCGGGGGGGCCCCATGAACACTGAAGCTTTCTTT
NA,NA,TRBV5-1,TRBJ2-5,CASSLYLIQETQYF,TGCGCCAGCAGCCTCTATCTAATACAAGAGACCCAGTACTTC
NA,TRBD1,TRBV18,TRBJ1-2,CASSPLPRDTGVSGYTF,TGTGCCAGCTCACCACTCCCCCGCGACACAGGGGTCAGTGGCTACACCTTC
NA,NA,TRBV3-1/TRBV3-2,TRBJ1-6,CASSQDRQLDNSPLHF,TGTGCCAGCAGCCAAGACAGACAGCTGGATAATTCACCCCTCCACTTT
NA,TRBD2,TRBV9,TRBJ2-1,CASSVYPSGGAYEQFF,TGTGCCAGCAGCGTATACCCTAGCGGGGGGGCTTATGAGCAGTTCTTC
NA,TRBD2,TRBV5-1,TRBJ2-1,CASSWTGTSGGASHEQFF,TGCGCCAGCAGCTGGACCGGGACTAGCGGGGGGGCCTCCCATGAGCAGTTCTTC
few,NA,TRBV20-1,TRBJ2-7,CSASPSYEQYF,TGCAGTGCTAGTCCTAGCTACGAGCAGTACTTC
once,NA,TRBV27,TRBJ2-7,CASSPAGGRTPYEQYF,TGTGCCAGCAGTCCGGCAGGAGGGAGGACCCCCTACGAGCAGTACTTC
NA,TRBD2,TRBV5-6,TRBJ2-7,CASSYLLGGGAYEQYF,TGTGCCAGCAGCTATCTGCTTGGCGGGGGGGCCTACGAGCAGTACTTC
NA,NA,TRBV6-6,TRBJ1-3,CASSISGNTIYF,TGTGCCAGCAGCATCTCTGGAAACACCATATATTTT
NA,NA,TRBV27,TRBJ1-1,CASSPTLTPNTEAFF,TGTGCCAGCAGTCCTACCCTGACACCGAACACTGAAGCTTTCTTT
NA,NA,TRBV27,TRBJ2-7,CASRPGSLPYEQYF,TGTGCCAGCAGGCCCGGGTCCCTGCCCTACGAGCAGTACTTC
NA,NA,TRBV11-3,TRBJ1-3,CASSPSAGNTIYF,TGTGCCAGCAGCCCATCAGCTGGAAACACCATATATTTT
NA,NA,TRBV10-3,TRBJ1-6,CAISETGLYNSPLHF,TGTGCCATCAGTGAGACAGGGCTCTATAATTCACCCCTCCACTTT
NA,TRBD2,TRBV5-4,TRBJ2-3,CASSTTSGTDTQYF,TGTGCCAGCAGTACTACTAGCGGAACAGATACGCAGTATTTT
NA,TRBD2,TRBV7-3,TRBJ2-1,CASSLSPGLAGGPNEQFF,TGTGCCAGCAGCTTAAGCCCTGGGCTAGCGGGGGGGCCCAATGAGCAGTTCTTC
NA,NA,TRBV4-1,TRBJ2-2,CASSSRDTKYANTGELFF,TGCGCCAGCAGCTCCCGGGACACAAAGTACGCGAACACCGGGGAGCTGTTTTTT
once,NA,TRBV9,TRBJ2-1,CASSAGSYNEQFF,TGTGCCAGCAGCGCGGGGAGTTACAATGAGCAGTTCTTC
NA,NA,TRBV10-2,TRBJ1-1,CASKQGIRSNTEAFF,TGCGCCAGCAAACAGGGTATTCGGAGTAACACTGAAGCTTTCTTT
NA,NA,TRBV5-1,TRBJ2-3,CASSLALGPGTDTQYF,TGCGCCAGCAGCTTGGCCCTGGGCCCGGGCACAGATACGCAGTATTTT
NA,TRBD1,TRBV25-1,TRBJ2-2,CASSEYSGDRENTGELFF,TGTGCCAGCAGTGAATATTCCGGCGACAGGGAAAACACCGGGGAGCTGTTTTTT
NA,NA,TRBV7-3,TRBJ2-1,CASSPGQGIYNEQFF,TGTGCCAGCAGCCCCGGGCAGGGGATCTACAATGAGCAGTTCTTC
NA,NA,TRBV2,TRBJ1-4,CASIDSPATNEKLFF,TGTGCCAGCATCGACAGCCCTGCAACTAATGAAAAACTGTTTTTT
NA,TRBD1,TRBV2,TRBJ2-7,CASSEFRRTGNYEQYF,TGTGCCAGCAGTGAATTCCGAAGGACAGGGAACTACGAGCAGTACTTC
medium-sized,NA,TRBV19,TRBJ1-5,CASSAIRITSNQPQHF,TGTGCCAGTAGTGCTATTCGAATAACGAGCAATCAGCCCCAGCATTTT
NA,NA,TRBV6-5,TRBJ2-5,CASSSALPGSQETQYF,TGTGCCAGCAGTTCGGCCCTCCCAGGGTCCCAAGAGACCCAGTACTTC
NA,TRBD1,TRBV5-1,TRBJ2-2,CASSWGTGKVFAGELFF,TGCGCCAGCAGCTGGGGGACAGGGAAGGTTTTCGCGGGGGAGCTGTTTTTT
NA,NA,TRBV7-2,TRBJ2-1,CASSFRVMAYNEQFF,TGTGCCAGCAGCTTCAGGGTTATGGCCTACAATGAGCAGTTCTTC
once,TRBD1,TRBV6-5,TRBJ1-2,CASSPDRGGYGYTF,TGTGCCAGCAGTCCCGACAGGGGCGGCTATGGCTACACCTTC